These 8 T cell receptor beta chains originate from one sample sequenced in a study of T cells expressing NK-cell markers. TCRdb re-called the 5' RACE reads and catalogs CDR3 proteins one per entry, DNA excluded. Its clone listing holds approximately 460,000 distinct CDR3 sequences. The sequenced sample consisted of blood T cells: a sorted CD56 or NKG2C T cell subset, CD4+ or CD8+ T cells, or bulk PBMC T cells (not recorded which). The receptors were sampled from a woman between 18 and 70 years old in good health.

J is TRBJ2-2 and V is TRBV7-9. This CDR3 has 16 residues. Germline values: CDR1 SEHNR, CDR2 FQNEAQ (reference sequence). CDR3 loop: CASSLAWVTDSGELFF.

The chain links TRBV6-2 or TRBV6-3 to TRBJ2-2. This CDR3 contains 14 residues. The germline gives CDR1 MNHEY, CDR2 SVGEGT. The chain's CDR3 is CASSYSGVTGELFF.

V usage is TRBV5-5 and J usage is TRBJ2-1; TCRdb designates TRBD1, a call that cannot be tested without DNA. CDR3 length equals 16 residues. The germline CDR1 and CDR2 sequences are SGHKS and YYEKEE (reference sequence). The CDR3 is CASSFLSSGDYNEQFF.

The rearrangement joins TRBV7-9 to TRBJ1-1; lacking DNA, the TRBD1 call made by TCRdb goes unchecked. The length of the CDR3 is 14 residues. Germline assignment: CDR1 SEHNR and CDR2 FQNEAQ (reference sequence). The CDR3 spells CASSWGGFNTEAFF.

CDR3 sequence reads: CASSSDRSFTDTQYF. The chain recombines TRBV7-2 with TRBJ2-3; TCRdb selects TRBD1, and the lack of DNA leaves this call unchecked. This CDR3 is 15 amino acids long. Germline V gene data show CDR1 as SGHTA and CDR2 as FQGNSA.

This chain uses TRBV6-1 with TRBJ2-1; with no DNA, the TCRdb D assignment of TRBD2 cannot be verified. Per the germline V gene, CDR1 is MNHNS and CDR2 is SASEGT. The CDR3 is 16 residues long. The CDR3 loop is CASTTGLADSYNEQFF.

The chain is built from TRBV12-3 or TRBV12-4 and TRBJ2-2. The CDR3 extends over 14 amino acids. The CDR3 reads CASSFLTISGELFF.

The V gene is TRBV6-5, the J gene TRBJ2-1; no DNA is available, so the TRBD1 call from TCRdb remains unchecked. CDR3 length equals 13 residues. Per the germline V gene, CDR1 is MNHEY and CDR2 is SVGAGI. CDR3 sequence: CASSYSLGGEQFF.